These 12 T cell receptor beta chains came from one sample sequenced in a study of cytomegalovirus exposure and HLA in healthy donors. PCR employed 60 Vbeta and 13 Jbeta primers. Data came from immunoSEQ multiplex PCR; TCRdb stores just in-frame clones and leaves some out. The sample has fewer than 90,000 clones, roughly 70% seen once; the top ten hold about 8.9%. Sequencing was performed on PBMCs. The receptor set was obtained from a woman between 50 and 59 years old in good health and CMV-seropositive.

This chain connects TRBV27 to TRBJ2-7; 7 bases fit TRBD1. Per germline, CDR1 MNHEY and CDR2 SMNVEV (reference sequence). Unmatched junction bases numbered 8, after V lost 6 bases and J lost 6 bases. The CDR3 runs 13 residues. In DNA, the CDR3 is TGTGCCAGCAGCTCGACAGGGTTTAGCGAGCAGTACTTC. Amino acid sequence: CASSSTGFSEQYF.

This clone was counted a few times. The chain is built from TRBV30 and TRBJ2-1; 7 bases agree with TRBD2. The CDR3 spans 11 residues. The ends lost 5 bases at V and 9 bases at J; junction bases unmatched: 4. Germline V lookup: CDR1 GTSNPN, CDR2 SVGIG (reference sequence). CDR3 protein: CAWAGVFEQFF. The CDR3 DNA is TGTGCCTGGGCGGGAGTCTTTGAGCAGTTCTTC.

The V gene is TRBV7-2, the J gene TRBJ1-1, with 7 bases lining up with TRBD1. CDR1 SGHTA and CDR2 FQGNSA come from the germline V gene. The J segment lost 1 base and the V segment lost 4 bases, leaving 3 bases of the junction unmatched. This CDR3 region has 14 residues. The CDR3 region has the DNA TGTGCCAGCAGCTCTTACAGGGGGAACACTGAAGCTTTCTTT. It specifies CASSSYRGNTEAFF. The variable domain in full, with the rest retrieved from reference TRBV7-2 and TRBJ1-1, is GAGVSQSPSNKVTEKGKDVELRCDPISGHTALYWYRQSLGQGLEFLIYFQGNSAPDKSGLPSDRFSAERTGGSVSTLTIQRTQQEDSAVYLCASSSYRGNTEAFFGQGTRLTVV.

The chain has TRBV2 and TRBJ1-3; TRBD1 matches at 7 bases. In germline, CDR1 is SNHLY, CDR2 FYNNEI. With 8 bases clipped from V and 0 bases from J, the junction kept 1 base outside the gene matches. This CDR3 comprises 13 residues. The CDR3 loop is CASSGGSGNTIYF. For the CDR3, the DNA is TGTGCCAGCTCAGGGGGCTCTGGAAACACCATATATTTT.

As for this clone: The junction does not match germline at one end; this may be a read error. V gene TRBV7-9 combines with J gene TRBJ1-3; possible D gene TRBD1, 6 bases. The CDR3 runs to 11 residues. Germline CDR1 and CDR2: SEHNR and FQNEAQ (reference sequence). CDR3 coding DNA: TGTTCCAGCGGACAGCGAAACACCATATATTTT. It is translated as CSSGQRNTIYF. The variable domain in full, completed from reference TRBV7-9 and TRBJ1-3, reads DTGVSQNPRHKITKRGQNVTFRCDPISEHNRLYWYRQTLGQGPEFLTYFQNEAQLEKSRLLSDRFSAERPKGSFSTLEIQRTEQGDSAMYLCSSGQRNTIYFGEGSWLTVV.

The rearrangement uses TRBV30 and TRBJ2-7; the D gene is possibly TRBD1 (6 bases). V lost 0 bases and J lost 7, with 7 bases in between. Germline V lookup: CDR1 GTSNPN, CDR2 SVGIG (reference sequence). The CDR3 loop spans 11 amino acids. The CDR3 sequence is CAWSVGGEQYF. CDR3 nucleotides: TGTGCCTGGAGTGTAGGGGGAGAGCAGTACTTC.

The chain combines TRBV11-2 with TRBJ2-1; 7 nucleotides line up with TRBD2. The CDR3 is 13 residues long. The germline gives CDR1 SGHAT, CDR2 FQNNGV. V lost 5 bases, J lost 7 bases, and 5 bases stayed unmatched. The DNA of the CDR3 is TGTGCCAGCAGCCCAACGGGAGGTAATGAGCAGTTCTTC. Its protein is CASSPTGGNEQFF.

The chain's CDR3 is CASKKLTSSSSYEQYF. The CDR3 coding sequence is TGCGCCAGCAAGAAATTGACTAGCTCCAGCTCCTACGAGCAGTACTTC. The chain has TRBV5-1 and TRBJ2-7; 7 nucleotides agree with TRBD2. V gave up 6 bases and J gave up 0 bases; unmatched junction bases: 12. This CDR3 contains 16 residues. The germline gives CDR1 SGHRS, CDR2 YFSETQ.

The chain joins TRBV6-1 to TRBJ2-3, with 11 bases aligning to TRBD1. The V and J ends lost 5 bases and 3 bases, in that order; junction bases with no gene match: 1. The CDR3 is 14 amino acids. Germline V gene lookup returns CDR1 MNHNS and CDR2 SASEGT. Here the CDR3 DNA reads TGTGCCAGCAGTCGGGACAGGGGGACAGATACGCAGTATTTT. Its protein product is CASSRDRGTDTQYF.

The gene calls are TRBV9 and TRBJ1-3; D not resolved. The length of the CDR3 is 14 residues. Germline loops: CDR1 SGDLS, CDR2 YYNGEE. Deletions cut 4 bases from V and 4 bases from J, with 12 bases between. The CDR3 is CASSPQEAGNTIYF. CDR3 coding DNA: TGTGCCAGCAGCCCCCAAGAAGCCGGAAACACCATATATTTT.

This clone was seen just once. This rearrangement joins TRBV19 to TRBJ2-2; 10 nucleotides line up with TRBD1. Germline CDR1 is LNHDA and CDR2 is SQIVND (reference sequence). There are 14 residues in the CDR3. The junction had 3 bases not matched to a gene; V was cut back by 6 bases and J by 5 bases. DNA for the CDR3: TGTGCCAGTAGGAGGGGACAGGGGACCGGGGAGCTGTTTTTT. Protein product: CASRRGQGTGELFF.

CDR3 loop: CASSQDPSHEQYF. Here the CDR3 DNA reads TGCGCCAGCAGCCAAGACCCTAGTCACGAGCAGTACTTC. The chain uses TRBV4-3 and TRBJ2-7; no firm D call. Germline-derived CDR1 and CDR2 are LGHNA and YSLEER. V dropped 0 bases and J dropped 5 bases, with 8 bases sitting between them. This CDR3 spans 13 amino acids.